These 18 T cell receptor beta chains were all obtained from the same sample, sequenced in a study of cytomegalovirus exposure and HLA in healthy donors. Use of 60 Vbeta and 13 Jbeta primers characterized the PCR. The data were produced by immunoSEQ multiplex PCR, yet TCRdb's version contains in-frame clones alone and is incomplete. The sample shows roughly 110,000 clones, roughly 80% of them seen only once. The sequenced sample was PBMCs. The source of these receptors is a man younger than 40 in good health and CMV-seronegative.

This clone was counted between two and nine times. This sequence joins TRBV4-2 and TRBJ1-1, with D possibly being TRBD1 (5 bases). CDR1 is LGHNA, CDR2 YNFKEQ, per germline. Trimming stripped 0 bases from V and 4 bases from J, with 18 bases between. The CDR3 covers 17 residues. CDR3 in DNA: TGTGCCAGCAGCCAAGATTGGTCGGAGGGCGGGGGCACTGAAGCTTTCTTT. Its protein product is CASSQDWSEGGGTEAFF.

This chain uses TRBV5-8 with TRBJ2-7; D not certain. V gave up 4 bases and J gave up 4 bases, with 21 bases separating them. Germline CDR1 reads SGHTS; CDR2 reads YDEGEE. There are 16 residues in the CDR3. The CDR3 DNA follows: TGTGCCAGCAGCCCCCTGGTGGGCGAGTGGGCTTACGAGCAGTACTTC. Translated, it gives CASSPLVGEWAYEQYF. Supplemented by reference TRBV5-8 and TRBJ2-7, the full variable domain reads EAGVTQSPTHLIKTRGQQATLRCSPISGHTSVYWYQQALGLGLQFLLWYDEGEERNRGNFPPRFSGRQFPNYSSELNVNALELEDSALYLCASSPLVGEWAYEQYFGPGTRLTVT.

This chain joins TRBV4-1 and TRBJ1-1, with a tentative D call TRBD1 (5 bases). Germline V gene sequence: CDR1 MGHRA, CDR2 YSYEKL. The CDR3 totals 16 residues. V was trimmed by 1 base and J by 4 bases, leaving 16 bases between them. For the CDR3, the DNA is TGCGCCAGCAGCCAAGCCGGGAGGGGAGTGGGCACTGAAGCTTTCTTT. Translated, it gives CASSQAGRGVGTEAFF.

V and J are TRBV5-1 and TRBJ1-2; D is perhaps TRBD1 (5 bases). There are 14 residues in the CDR3. V lost 2 bases and J 0 bases, leaving 8 bases between the germline ends. The germline V gene encodes CDR1 SGHRS and CDR2 YFSETQ. The CDR3 loop reads CASSFDSSNYGYTF. The CDR3 DNA follows: TGCGCCAGCAGCTTCGACAGCTCTAACTATGGCTACACCTTC. The variable domain in full, completed from reference TRBV5-1 and TRBJ1-2, reads KAGVTQTPRYLIKTRGQQVTLSCSPISGHRSVSWYQQTPGQGLQFLFEYFSETQRNKGNFPGRFSGRQFSNSRSEMNVSTLELGDSALYLCASSFDSSNYGYTFGSGTRLTVV.

The chain carries TRBV28 and TRBJ1-3, with D unclear. This CDR3 region has 13 residues. The V end was cut by 6 bases, the J end by 0 bases, with 6 bases between. Germline V gene data show CDR1 as MDHEN and CDR2 as SYDVKM. CDR3 coding DNA: TGTGCCAGCAGAGAGAGCTCTGGAAACACCATATATTTT. Translation gives CASRESSGNTIYF.

This chain links TRBV6-1 with TRBJ2-1; 7 nucleotides agree with TRBD1. The trim removed 4 bases at V and 7 bases at J, leaving 10 bases unmatched. This CDR3 is 15 amino acids long. CDR1 is MNHNS, CDR2 SASEGT, per germline. CDR3 amino acids: CASSVVQGNSNEQFF. CDR3 DNA: TGTGCCAGCAGTGTTGTACAGGGGAATTCAAATGAGCAGTTCTTC.

The chain has TRBV4-1 and TRBJ2-3, with 8 positions matching TRBD2. CDR1 and CDR2 from the germline V gene are MGHRA and YSYEKL. Losses at the gene ends were 3 bases for V and 7 bases for J; bases not matched to a gene: 15. CDR3 length: 17 residues. This CDR3 is CASSHRLVVAGPHTQYF. The CDR3, as DNA: TGCGCCAGCAGCCATCGTTTGGTGGTAGCGGGGCCCCATACGCAGTATTTT.

V gene TRBV5-4 combines with J gene TRBJ2-7; 9 bases match TRBD2. V dropped 4 bases and J dropped 1; count of bases not matched to a gene: 6. The V gene's germline CDR1 is SGHNT and CDR2 YYREEE (reference sequence). This CDR3 is 15 amino acids long. The CDR3 DNA follows: TGTGCCAGCAGCCGTTTAGCGGGAGAATCCTACGAGCAGTACTTC. It translates to CASSRLAGESYEQYF.

The chain is built from TRBV11-2 and TRBJ2-1; 8 nucleotides agree with TRBD2. The CDR3 spans 15 residues. Looked up from germline, CDR1 is SGHAT and CDR2 is FQNNGV. Unmatched junction bases numbered 10, after V lost 5 bases and J lost 7 bases. The CDR3 nucleotides read TGTGCCAGCAGCGTGAACAGCGGGGGTTCAAATGAGCAGTTCTTC. Translating gives CASSVNSGGSNEQFF. The full variable domain, completed using reference TRBV11-2 and TRBJ2-1, is EAGVAQSPRYKIIEKRQSVAFWCNPISGHATLYWYQQILGQGPKLLIQFQNNGVVDDSQLPKDRFSAERLKGVDSTLKIQPAKLEDSAVYLCASSVNSGGSNEQFFGPGTRLTVL.

The gene calls are TRBV28 and TRBJ2-7; D is unclear. CDR3 size: 13 residues. Germline loops: CDR1 MDHEN, CDR2 SYDVKM. V was pared by 3 bases and J by 9 bases, with 15 bases between. CDR3 DNA sequence: TGTGCCAGCAGTTTCGTACACCAACTATGGCAGTACTTC. Encoded protein: CASSFVHQLWQYF. The full variable domain, completed using reference TRBV28 and TRBJ2-7, is DVKVTQSSRYLVKRTGEKVFLECVQDMDHENMFWYRQDPGLGLRLIYFSYDVKMKEKGDIPEGYSVSREKKERFSLILESASTNQTSMYLCASSFVHQLWQYFGPGTRLTVT.

The V call is TRBV9, the J call TRBJ1-4, with D unresolved. Germline loops: CDR1 SGDLS, CDR2 YYNGEE. V shed 0 bases and J shed 3 bases, with 9 bases lying between them. The CDR3 spans 15 residues. The DNA of the CDR3 is TGTGCCAGCAGCGTAGCTGCCAGTGCTAATGAAAAACTGTTTTTT. It specifies CASSVAASANEKLFF.

The chain has TRBV6-4 and TRBJ2-3; TRBD2 matches at 9 bases. The CDR3 has 15 residues. Germline CDR1 reads MRHNA; CDR2 reads SNTAGT. Germline trimming cut 3 bases from V and 0 bases from J; bases unmatched to any gene: 1. The CDR3 loop reads CASSESGGSTDTQYF. CDR3 coding DNA: TGTGCCAGCAGTGAGAGCGGGGGGAGCACAGATACGCAGTATTTT.

The chain combines TRBV6-1 with TRBJ2-3; D gene unclear. Per the germline V gene, CDR1 is MNHNS and CDR2 is SASEGT. The CDR3 contains 13 residues. With 8 bases removed from V and 0 bases from J, the gap between germline ends came to 9 bases. The CDR3 here is CASGQFSTDTQYF. DNA of the CDR3: TGTGCCAGCGGCCAGTTTAGCACAGATACGCAGTATTTT.

CDR3 coding DNA: TGTGCCAGCAGGGCTAGCGAGAACACCGGGGAGCTGTTTTTT. Translated: CASRASENTGELFF. This chain connects TRBV13 to TRBJ2-2; maybe TRBD2 (6 bases). Per the germline V gene, CDR1 is PRHDT and CDR2 is FYEKMQ (reference sequence). There are 14 residues in the CDR3. V lost 6 bases, J lost 1 base, and 9 bases lay in between. Variable domain in full (rest from reference TRBV13 and TRBJ2-2): AAGVIQSPRHLIKEKRETATLKCYPIPRHDTVYWYQQGPGQDPQFLISFYEKMQSDKGSIPDRFSAQQFSDYHSELNMSSLELGDSALYFCASRASENTGELFFGEGSRLTVL.

This clone was detected a few times. The chain recombines TRBV5-1 with TRBJ2-5; 12 nucleotides line up with TRBD2. Germline-derived CDR1 and CDR2 are SGHRS and YFSETQ. The CDR3 length is 16 residues. Trimming at V came to 1 base and at J to 1 base, leaving 2 bases not matched to a gene. CDR3 loop: CASSLTSGGTQETQYF. The CDR3, as DNA: TGCGCCAGCAGCTTGACTAGCGGGGGGACCCAAGAGACCCAGTACTTC.

The rearrangement links TRBV6-5 to TRBJ1-1; 8 nucleotides line up with TRBD1. CDR3 length: 14 amino acids. The germline CDR1 and CDR2 sequences are MNHEY and SVGAGI. The junction had 6 bases not matched to a gene; V was cut back by 2 bases and J by 7 bases. The CDR3 protein is CASSYDRGRDEAFF. The CDR3 region has the DNA TGTGCCAGCAGTTACGACAGGGGCCGGGATGAAGCTTTCTTT.

The chain carries TRBV27 and TRBJ2-3; tentative D call: TRBD2 (6 bases). This CDR3 region has 20 residues. CDR1 and CDR2 from the germline V gene are MNHEY and SMNVEV (reference sequence). V gave up 2 bases and J gave up 1 base, with 25 bases separating them. CDR3 DNA sequence: TGTGCCAGCAGTTTACGATTTCTAGCGATTACTATCGATGGCACAGATACGCAGTATTTT. This gives the protein CASSLRFLAITIDGTDTQYF.

The chain employs TRBV30 and TRBJ2-5; D is unclear. Per the germline V gene, CDR1 is GTSNPN and CDR2 is SVGIG (reference sequence). The CDR3 consists of 13 residues. V lost 7 bases and J 2 bases, leaving 14 bases between the germline ends. In DNA, the CDR3 is TGTGCCTTATTAGGCGGCGAACAAGAGACCCAGTACTTC. Amino acid sequence: CALLGGEQETQYF. The full variable domain, rest sourced from reference TRBV30 and TRBJ2-5, is SQTIHQWPATLVQPVGSPLSLECTVEGTSNPNLYWYRQAAGRGLQLLFYSVGIGQISSEVPQNLSASRPQDRQFILSSKKLLLSDSGFYLCALLGGEQETQYFGPGTRLLVL.